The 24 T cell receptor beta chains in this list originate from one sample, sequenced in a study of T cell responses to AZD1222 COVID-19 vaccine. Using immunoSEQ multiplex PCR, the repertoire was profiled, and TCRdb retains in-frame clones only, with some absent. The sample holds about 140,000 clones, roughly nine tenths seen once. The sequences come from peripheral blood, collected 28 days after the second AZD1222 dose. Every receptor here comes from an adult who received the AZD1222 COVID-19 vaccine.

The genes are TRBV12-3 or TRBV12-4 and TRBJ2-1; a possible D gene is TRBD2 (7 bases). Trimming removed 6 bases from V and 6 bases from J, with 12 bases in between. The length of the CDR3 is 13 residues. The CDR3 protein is CASRGGGFNEQFF. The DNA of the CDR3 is TGTGCCAGCAGGGGAGGGGGGTTCAATGAGCAGTTCTTC.

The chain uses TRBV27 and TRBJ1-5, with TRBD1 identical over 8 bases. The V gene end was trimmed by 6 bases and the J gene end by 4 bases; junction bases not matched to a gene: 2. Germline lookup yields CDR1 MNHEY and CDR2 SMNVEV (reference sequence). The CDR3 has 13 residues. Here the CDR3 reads CASSGQGNQPQHF. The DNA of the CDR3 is TGTGCCAGCAGCGGACAGGGAAATCAGCCCCAGCATTTT.

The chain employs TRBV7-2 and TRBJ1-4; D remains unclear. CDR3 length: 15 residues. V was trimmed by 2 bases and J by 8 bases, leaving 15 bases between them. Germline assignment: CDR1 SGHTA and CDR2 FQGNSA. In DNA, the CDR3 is TGTGCCAGCAGCTTAATGTTAGGTCGCCGGGAAAAACTGTTTTTT. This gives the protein CASSLMLGRREKLFF.

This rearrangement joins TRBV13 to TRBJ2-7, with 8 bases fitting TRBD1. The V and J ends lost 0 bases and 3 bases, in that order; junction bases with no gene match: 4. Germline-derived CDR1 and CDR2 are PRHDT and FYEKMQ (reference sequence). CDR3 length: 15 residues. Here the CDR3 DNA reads TGTGCCAGCAGCTTAGGCGGGACAGGAGGCTACGAGCAGTACTTC. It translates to CASSLGGTGGYEQYF.

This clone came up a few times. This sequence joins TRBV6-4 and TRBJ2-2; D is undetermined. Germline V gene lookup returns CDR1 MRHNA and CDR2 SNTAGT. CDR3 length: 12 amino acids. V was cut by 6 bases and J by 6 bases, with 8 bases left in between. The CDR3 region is CASRGISGELFF. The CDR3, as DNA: TGTGCCAGCAGAGGGATTTCCGGGGAGCTGTTTTTT.

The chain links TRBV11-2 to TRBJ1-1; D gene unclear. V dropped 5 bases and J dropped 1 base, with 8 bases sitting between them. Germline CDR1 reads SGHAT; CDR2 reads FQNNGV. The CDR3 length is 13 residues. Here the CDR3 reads CASSQMQNTEAFF. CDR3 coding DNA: TGTGCCAGCAGCCAGATGCAGAACACTGAAGCTTTCTTT. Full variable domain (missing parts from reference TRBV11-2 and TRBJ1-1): EAGVAQSPRYKIIEKRQSVAFWCNPISGHATLYWYQQILGQGPKLLIQFQNNGVVDDSQLPKDRFSAERLKGVDSTLKIQPAKLEDSAVYLCASSQMQNTEAFFGQGTRLTVV.

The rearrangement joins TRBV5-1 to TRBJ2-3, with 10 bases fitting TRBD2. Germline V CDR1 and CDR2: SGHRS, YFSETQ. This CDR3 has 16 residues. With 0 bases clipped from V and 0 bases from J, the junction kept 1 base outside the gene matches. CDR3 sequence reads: CASSLELAGSTDTQYF. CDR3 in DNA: TGCGCCAGCAGCTTGGAACTAGCGGGAAGCACAGATACGCAGTATTTT.

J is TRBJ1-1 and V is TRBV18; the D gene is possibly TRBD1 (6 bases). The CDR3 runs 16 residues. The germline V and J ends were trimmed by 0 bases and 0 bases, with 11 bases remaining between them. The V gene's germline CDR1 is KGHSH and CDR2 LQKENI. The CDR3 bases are TGTGCCAGCTCACCACCGAGGCAGGGGTTGAACACTGAAGCTTTCTTT. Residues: CASSPPRQGLNTEAFF.

The CDR3 spells CASGLLDGIYTDTQYF. The CDR3 DNA reads as TGTGCTAGTGGTTTGTTAGACGGAATTTACACAGATACGCAGTATTTT. The chain joins TRBV12-5 to TRBJ2-3; unclear D gene. Trimming took off 2 bases at V and 2 bases at J, with 14 bases between the two ends. This CDR3 region has 16 residues. Germline CDR1 reads LGHNT; CDR2 reads FRNRAP.

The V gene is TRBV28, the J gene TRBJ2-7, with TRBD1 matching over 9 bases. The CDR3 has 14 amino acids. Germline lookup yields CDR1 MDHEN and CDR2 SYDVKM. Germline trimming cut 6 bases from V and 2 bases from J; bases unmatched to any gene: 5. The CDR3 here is CASSPGTGTYEQYF. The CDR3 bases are TGTGCCAGCAGCCCCGGGACAGGGACCTACGAGCAGTACTTC.

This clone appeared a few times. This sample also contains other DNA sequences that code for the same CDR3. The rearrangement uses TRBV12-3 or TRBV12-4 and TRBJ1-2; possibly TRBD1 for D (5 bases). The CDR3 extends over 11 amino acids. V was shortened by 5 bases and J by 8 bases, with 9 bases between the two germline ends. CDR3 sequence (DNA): TGTGCCAGCAGTCCAGGGCACGGCTACACCTTC. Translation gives CASSPGHGYTF.

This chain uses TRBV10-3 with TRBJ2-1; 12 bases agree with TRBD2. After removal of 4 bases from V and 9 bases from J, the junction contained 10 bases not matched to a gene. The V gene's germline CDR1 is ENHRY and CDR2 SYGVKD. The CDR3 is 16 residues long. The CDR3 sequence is CAISGVAASGRGEQFF. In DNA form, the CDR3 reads TGTGCCATCAGTGGAGTAGCGGCTAGCGGGAGGGGTGAGCAGTTCTTC.

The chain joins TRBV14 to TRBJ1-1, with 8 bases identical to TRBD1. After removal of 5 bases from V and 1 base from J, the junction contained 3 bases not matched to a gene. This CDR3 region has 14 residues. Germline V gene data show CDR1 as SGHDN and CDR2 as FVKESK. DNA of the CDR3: TGTGCCAGCAGCTACAGGGGGGGGAACACTGAAGCTTTCTTT. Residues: CASSYRGGNTEAFF.

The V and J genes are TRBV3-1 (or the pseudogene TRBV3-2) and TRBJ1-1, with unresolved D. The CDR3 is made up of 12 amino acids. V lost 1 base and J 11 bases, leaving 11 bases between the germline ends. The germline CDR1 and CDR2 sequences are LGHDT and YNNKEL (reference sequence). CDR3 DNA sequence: TGTGCCAGCAGCCAAGGGTCGGGGAACGCTTTCTTT. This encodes CASSQGSGNAFF.

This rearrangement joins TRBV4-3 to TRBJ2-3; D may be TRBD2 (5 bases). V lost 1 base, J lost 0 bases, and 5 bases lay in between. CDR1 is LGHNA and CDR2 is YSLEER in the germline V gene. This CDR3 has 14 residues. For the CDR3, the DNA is TGCGCCAGCAGCCAAGCGGGGAGCACAGATACGCAGTATTTT. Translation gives CASSQAGSTDTQYF.

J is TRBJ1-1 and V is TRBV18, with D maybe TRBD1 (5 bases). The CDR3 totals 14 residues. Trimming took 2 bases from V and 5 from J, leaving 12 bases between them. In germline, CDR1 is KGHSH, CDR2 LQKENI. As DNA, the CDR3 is TGTGCCAGCTCACCAGGGGAGGGACGGACTGAAGCTTTCTTT. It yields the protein CASSPGEGRTEAFF.

This CDR3 is CASSLDRVGYTF. CDR3 in DNA: TGTGCCAGCAGTCTAGACAGGGTTGGCTACACCTTC. The rearrangement uses TRBV7-9 and TRBJ1-2, with TRBD1 identical over 7 bases. This CDR3 contains 12 residues. CDR1 and CDR2 (germline): SEHNR, FQNEAQ (reference sequence). The V segment lost 6 bases and the J segment 7 bases; nucleotides outside the gene matches: 5.

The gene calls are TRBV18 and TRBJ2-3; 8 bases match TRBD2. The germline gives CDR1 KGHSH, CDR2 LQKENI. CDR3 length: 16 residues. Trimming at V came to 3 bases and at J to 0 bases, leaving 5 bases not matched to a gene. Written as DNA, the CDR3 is TGTGCCAGCTCACCCCCGGCTAGCGGGAGCACAGATACGCAGTATTTT. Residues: CASSPPASGSTDTQYF.

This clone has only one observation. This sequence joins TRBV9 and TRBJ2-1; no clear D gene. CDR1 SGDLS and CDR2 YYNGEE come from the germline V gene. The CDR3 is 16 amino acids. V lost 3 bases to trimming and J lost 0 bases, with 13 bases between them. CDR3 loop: CASSARSGSSYNEQFF. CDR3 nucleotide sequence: TGTGCCAGCAGCGCCCGTTCGGGTAGCTCCTACAATGAGCAGTTCTTC.

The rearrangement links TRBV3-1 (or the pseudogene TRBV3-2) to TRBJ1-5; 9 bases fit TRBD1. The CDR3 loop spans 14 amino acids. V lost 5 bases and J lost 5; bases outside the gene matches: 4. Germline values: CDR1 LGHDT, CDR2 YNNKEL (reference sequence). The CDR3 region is CASSAGTGHQPQHF. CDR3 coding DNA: TGTGCCAGCAGCGCTGGGACAGGGCATCAGCCCCAGCATTTT.

CDR3 in DNA: TGTGCCAGCACGGGTGGCAGGGGTACTGAAGCTTTCTTT. It translates to CASTGGRGTEAFF. The genes are TRBV28 and TRBJ1-1; TRBD1 might be the D (6 bases). This CDR3 has 13 amino acids. The germline V gene encodes CDR1 MDHEN and CDR2 SYDVKM. V dropped 7 bases and J dropped 5 bases, with 14 bases sitting between them.

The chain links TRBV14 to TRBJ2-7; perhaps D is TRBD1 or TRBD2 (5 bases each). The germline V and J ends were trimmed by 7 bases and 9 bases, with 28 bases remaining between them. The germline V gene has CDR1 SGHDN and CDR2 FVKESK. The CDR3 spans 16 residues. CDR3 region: CASNPLGVPPPNWQYV. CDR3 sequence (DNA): TGTGCCAGCAATCCATTGGGGGTCCCACCGCCGAACTGGCAGTACGTC.

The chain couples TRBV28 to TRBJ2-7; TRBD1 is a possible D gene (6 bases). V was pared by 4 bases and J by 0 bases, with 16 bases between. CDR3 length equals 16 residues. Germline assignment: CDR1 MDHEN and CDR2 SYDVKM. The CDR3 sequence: CASSSYGQSGSYEQYV. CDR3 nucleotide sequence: TGTGCCAGCAGTTCATATGGACAGTCAGGCTCCTACGAGCAGTACGTC.

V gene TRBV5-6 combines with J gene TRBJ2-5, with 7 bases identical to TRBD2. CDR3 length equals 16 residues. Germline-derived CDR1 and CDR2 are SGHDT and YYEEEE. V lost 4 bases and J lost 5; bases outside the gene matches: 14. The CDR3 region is CASSQTLGGEGETQYF. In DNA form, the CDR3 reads TGTGCCAGCAGCCAGACGCTTGGAGGGGAGGGGGAGACCCAGTACTTC.